This is a list of T cell receptor beta chains from one sample in a study of long-term antiretroviral therapy in people with HIV. Clones were sequenced by immunoSEQ multiplex PCR, and TCRdb holds only the in-frame ones, with some missing. The table lists approximately 24,000 clones, approximately 80% of them singletons. The starting material was unsorted PBMCs, obtained 1.1 years before starting antiretroviral therapy. Every receptor here comes from a woman aged 25-40 years with HIV. Each CDR3 is given with its conserved first and last residue. The D gene is left open where the match is weak. For some rows the clone size is stated as once, few or many, or as a class when expanded; others skip it.

>-|TRBJ2-7|TRBD1|TRBV25-1
TGTGCCAGCAGCCAGGGACAGGGAGGCGAGCAGTACTTC
CASSQGQGGEQYF
>-|TRBJ1-1|-|TRBV13
TGTGCCAGCAGCTCAGGGACGAGCACTGAAGCTTTCTTT
CASSSGTSTEAFF
>-|TRBJ2-1|-|TRBV12-5
TGTGCTAGTGGTTTGGACGGAGGGGGGGTCAATGAGCAGTTCTTC
CASGLDGGGVNEQFF
>-|TRBJ2-7|TRBD2|TRBV10-3
TGTGCCATCAGTGAGTCTTCTAGCGGGGGCTACGAGCAGTACTTC
CAISESSSGGYEQYF
>-|TRBJ2-1|TRBD2|TRBV5-1
TGCGCCAGCAGCTTGCTTAGCGGGGGTGATAATGAGCAGTTCTTC
CASSLLSGGDNEQFF
>-|TRBJ1-6|-|TRBV2
TGTGCCAGCAGTCGGGGGGGAGTCATCCAGAATTCACCCCTCCACTTT
CASSRGGVIQNSPLHF
>-|TRBJ2-7|TRBD1|TRBV27
TGTGCCAGCAGTCCATGGACAGGGGGAATCTACGAGCAGTACTTC
CASSPWTGGIYEQYF
>once|TRBJ2-1|TRBD1|TRBV29-1
TGCAGCGCAAACGACAGGGAAGTCTACTACAATGAGCAGTTCTTC
CSANDREVYYNEQFF
>-|TRBJ2-7|TRBD1|TRBV28
TGTGCCAGCAGTTCGATATCGGACACAGGGGGCACACGTCCCTACGAGCAGTACTTC
CASSSISDTGGTRPYEQYF
>once|TRBJ2-2|TRBD1|TRBV9
TGTGCCAGCAGCGTATATCTAACAGGGGCTAACACCGGGGAGCTGTTTTTT
CASSVYLTGANTGELFF
>-|TRBJ1-3|-|TRBV27
TGTGCCAGCAGTTTATTTGCAGGGACTGGAAACACCATATATTTT
CASSLFAGTGNTIYF
>-|TRBJ2-3|TRBD1|TRBV19
TGTGCCAGTAGTATTGGACAGGGATGGGATACGCAGTATTTT
CASSIGQGWDTQYF
>-|TRBJ2-4|TRBD1|TRBV27
TGTGCCAGCAGTATCGCCCCGGGACAGGGGTTAGACATTCAGTACTTC
CASSIAPGQGLDIQYF
>-|TRBJ1-2|-|TRBV29-1
TGCAGCGTTGAATCCACCAGCTACTACTATGGCTACACCTTC
CSVESTSYYYGYTF
>-|TRBJ1-2|-|TRBV10-1
TGCGCCAGCAGTGAGGTCCCTTATGGCTACACCTTC
CASSEVPYGYTF
>-|TRBJ1-6|-|TRBV7-8
TGTGCCAGCCACCACGGACAGTATAATTCACCCCTCCACTTT
CASHHGQYNSPLHF
>-|TRBJ1-1|TRBD1|TRBV9
TGTGCCAGCAGCCGCGGACAGGGAAACACTGAAGCTTTCTTT
CASSRGQGNTEAFF
>-|TRBJ1-3|-|TRBV6-1
TGTGCCAGCATCCGGGGGGGAGGAAACACCATATATTTT
CASIRGGGNTIYF
>-|TRBJ2-3|TRBD2|TRBV5-6
TGTGCCAGCAGCTTGGCCGGGACTAGTGTAAATACGCAGTATTTT
CASSLAGTSVNTQYF
>-|TRBJ1-2|-|TRBV7-9
TGTGCCAGCAGCTTTCAGGGAAAGATCGGCTACACCTTC
CASSFQGKIGYTF
>-|TRBJ2-7|-|TRBV5-1
TGCGCCAGCAGGGTCGACTACGAGCAGTACTTC
CASRVDYEQYF
>-|TRBJ1-2|TRBD1|TRBV23-1
TGCGCCAGCAGTCAACTGACAGGGGGGTTCTCCTCCTATGGCTACACCTTC
CASSQLTGGFSSYGYTF
>-|TRBJ2-7|TRBD1|TRBV10-2
TGCGCCAGCAAACATCCGGGACAGGGCACCTACGAGCAGTACTTC
CASKHPGQGTYEQYF
>-|TRBJ1-5|TRBD1|TRBV15
TGTGCCACCAGCAGACCCGGGACAGGGGGCGATCAGCCCCAGCATTTT
CATSRPGTGGDQPQHF
>-|TRBJ2-5|-|TRBV9
TGTGCCAGCAGCGTAGAGTCGGGACCGAGGGAGACCCAGTACTTC
CASSVESGPRETQYF
>once|TRBJ1-1|TRBD1|TRBV18
TGTGCCAGCTCACCACTAGGACAGGGGAAGGGGAACACTGAAGCTTTCTTT
CASSPLGQGKGNTEAFF
>few|TRBJ1-4|-|TRBV19
TGTGCCAGTACCACAGGGAAGGAACTGTTTTTT
CASTTGKELFF
>-|TRBJ1-3|-|TRBV6-5
TGTGCCAGCAGTTACAACGCGTGGGGGGGAAACACCATATATTTT
CASSYNAWGGNTIYF
>-|TRBJ2-1|-|TRBV6-5
TGTGCCAGCAGTTTGACGGGCCCGAGCTCCTACAATGAGCAGTTCTTC
CASSLTGPSSYNEQFF
>-|TRBJ2-2|-|TRBV10-1
TGCGCCAGCAGTGAAGGTACCACGACCGGGGAGCTGTTTTTT
CASSEGTTTGELFF